The 20 T cell receptor beta chains given below trace back to one sample, sequenced in a study of blood T cells in healthy people across ages. PCR was performed a second time for roughly 7 to 12 cycles using a sample-barcoded 5' primer and a J-beta primer mix. One entry per CDR3 protein, called by TCRdb with MiXCR from the 5' RACE reads. The sample includes around 780,000 distinct CDR3 sequences, about 61% of them seen just once. The sequencing sample was made of blood. The receptors derive from a man aged 40-49 years in good health.

CDR3 protein: CASKGQGYSDEQYF. CDR3 DNA sequence: TGTGCCAGCAAAGGACAGGGATACTCGGATGAGCAGTACTTC. This chain links TRBV27 with TRBJ2-7; TRBD1 matches 8 bases. With 7 bases clipped from V and 7 bases from J, the junction kept 12 bases outside the gene matches. Germline V lookup: CDR1 MNHEY, CDR2 SMNVEV (reference sequence). There are 14 residues in the CDR3.

This CDR3 is CASSLAVFGRINEQYF. In DNA, the CDR3 is TGTGCCAGCAGCTTAGCAGTCTTTGGAAGGATCAATGAGCAGTACTTC. This chain joins TRBV7-9 and TRBJ2-1; no definite D call. The last part of the DNA fits TRBJ2-7 better; the J call may be wrong. Germline V gene lookup returns CDR1 SEHNR and CDR2 FQNEAQ (reference sequence). CDR3 size: 16 residues.

Only a few counts were recorded for this clonotype. This chain uses TRBV27 with TRBJ2-7; 8 bases match TRBD2. V shed 1 base and J 1 base; nucleotides not matched to a gene: 3. Germline V lookup: CDR1 MNHEY, CDR2 SMNVEV (reference sequence). CDR3 size: 15 residues. CDR3 in amino acids: CASSLFRGGSYEQYF. The CDR3 nucleotides are TGTGCCAGCAGTTTATTCCGGGGGGGTTCCTACGAGCAGTACTTC.

The V call is TRBV28, the J call TRBJ2-7, with a tentative D call TRBD2 (5 bases). Germline CDR1 reads MDHEN; CDR2 reads SYDVKM. V lost 5 bases and J lost 1, with 24 bases in between. The CDR3 length is 18 residues. CDR3 in amino acids: CASSTQIIHGVLSYEQYF. The CDR3 DNA sequence: TGTGCCAGCAGTACCCAAATTATACACGGGGTCCTATCCTACGAGCAGTACTTC. The variable domain in full, completed from reference TRBV28 and TRBJ2-7, reads DVKVTQSSRYLVKRTGEKVFLECVQDMDHENMFWYRQDPGLGLRLIYFSYDVKMKEKGDIPEGYSVSREKKERFSLILESASTNQTSMYLCASSTQIIHGVLSYEQYFGPGTRLTVT.

As concerns this clonotype: At one end, the junction sequence differs from germline, possibly due to a read error. This rearrangement joins TRBV4-3 to TRBJ2-2; 9 bases line up with TRBD2. Germline V gene lookup returns CDR1 LGHNA and CDR2 YSLEER. The CDR3 spans 17 residues. The CDR3 sequence is CASSQDRLAGVIGGLFF. CDR3 in DNA: TGCGCCAGCAGCCAAGATAGATTAGCGGGAGTTATCGGGGGGCTGTTTTTT.

The chain recombines TRBV12-3 or TRBV12-4 with TRBJ1-4, with D perhaps matching TRBD1 (6 bases). This CDR3 is built from 18 residues. V was cut by 7 bases and J by 5 bases, with 26 bases left in between. Here the CDR3 DNA reads TGTGCCAGCACCTCTTCCTGGGGGACATCTTCAGCGAATGAAAAACTGTTTTTT. It encodes CASTSSWGTSSANEKLFF.

This clonotype occurred a few times. The chain employs TRBV20-1 and TRBJ2-7; D not resolved. This CDR3 contains 10 residues. Trimming took off 6 bases at V and 0 bases at J, with 3 bases between the two ends. CDR1 and CDR2 from the germline V gene are DFQATT and SNEGSKA (reference sequence). CDR3 region: CSALSYEQYF. The DNA for the CDR3 is TGCAGTGCCCTCTCCTACGAGCAGTACTTC.

V is TRBV7-8 and J is TRBJ2-7; D not resolved. Trimming took off 3 bases at V and 5 bases at J, with 14 bases between the two ends. CDR1 is SGHVS, CDR2 FQNEAQ, per germline. CDR3 length: 14 amino acids. The CDR3 reads CASSFEQRAHEQYF. The CDR3 bases are TGTGCCAGCAGCTTCGAACAGAGAGCCCACGAGCAGTACTTC. The variable domain in full, completed from reference TRBV7-8 and TRBJ2-7, reads GAGVSQSPRYKVAKRGQDVALRCDPISGHVSLFWYQQALGQGPEFLTYFQNEAQLDKSGLPSDRFFAERPEGSVSTLKIQRTQQEDSAVYLCASSFEQRAHEQYFGPGTRLTVT.

This chain links TRBV7-2 with TRBJ2-1, with 8 bases that match TRBD2. V lost 6 bases to trimming and J lost 13 bases; unmatched junction nucleotides: 17. CDR3 length: 15 amino acids. Per the germline V gene, CDR1 is SGHTA and CDR2 is FQGNSA. CDR3 nucleotides: TGTGCCAGCAGATCCAGCGGGAGTCGTGGAGAGACCCAGTTCTTC. It is translated as CASRSSGSRGETQFF.

V and J are TRBV18 and TRBJ1-2; no clear D. CDR1 is KGHSH, CDR2 LQKENI, per germline. This CDR3 contains 12 residues. V lost 6 bases and J 7 bases, leaving 12 bases between the germline ends. CDR3: CASSAISSGYTF. For the CDR3, the DNA is TGTGCCAGCTCGGCCATATCGAGTGGCTACACCTTC.

The chain links TRBV5-6 to TRBJ1-2, with no clear D. Germline CDR1 SGHDT, CDR2 YYEEEE. The length of the CDR3 is 13 residues. With 0 bases removed from V and 10 bases from J, the gap between germline ends came to 13 bases. This CDR3 is CASSLGVENFYTF. Here the CDR3 DNA reads TGTGCCAGCAGCTTGGGGGTGGAGAACTTCTACACCTTC.

There are many counts of this clonotype. The rearrangement joins TRBV6-5 to TRBJ2-7; 7 nucleotides line up with TRBD1. The trim removed 5 bases at V and 4 bases at J, leaving 8 bases unmatched. CDR1 is MNHEY, CDR2 SVGAGI, per germline. This CDR3 has 14 residues. The CDR3, as DNA: TGTGCCAGCAGTAGGCCAGGGGGAGCTTACGAGCAGTACTTC. Protein: CASSRPGGAYEQYF.

The chain recombines TRBV7-9 with TRBJ2-1, with D unresolved. The CDR3 is 12 amino acids. Between the trimmed V and J ends, which lost 1 base and 7 bases, there was a span of 5 bases. Germline CDR1 reads SEHNR; CDR2 reads FQNEAQ (reference sequence). The CDR3 DNA sequence: TGTGCCAGCAGCTTAGGGGAAAATGAGCAGTTCTTC. This gives the protein CASSLGENEQFF.

This clonotype was counted a few times. The chain joins TRBV28 to TRBJ2-5; D unresolved. V was pared by 3 bases and J by 2 bases, with 10 bases between. There are 14 residues in the CDR3. From germline, CDR1 is MDHEN and CDR2 SYDVKM. For the CDR3, the DNA is TGTGCCAGCAGTTTGGTTCAGAATCAAGAGACCCAGTACTTC. Translating it yields CASSLVQNQETQYF.

The V and J genes are TRBV9 and TRBJ2-3, with D possibly being TRBD2 (7 bases). CDR1 and CDR2 from the germline V gene are SGDLS and YYNGEE. Trimming cost V 1 base and J 6 bases, with 18 bases left between them. This CDR3 has 16 amino acids. CDR3 residues: CASSVFRAGAADTQYF. For the CDR3, the DNA is TGTGCCAGCAGCGTATTTCGGGCGGGGGCAGCGGATACGCAGTATTTT.

V is TRBV27 and J is TRBJ2-1, with TRBD2 identical over 7 bases. The ends lost 6 bases at V and 11 bases at J; junction bases unmatched: 13. The CDR3 spans 14 residues. Germline CDR1 is MNHEY and CDR2 is SMNVEV (reference sequence). The CDR3 nucleotides read TGTGCCAGCAGCCCCGAGGGTGGACTAGGAAAGCAGTTCTTC. Protein product: CASSPEGGLGKQFF.

V is TRBV5-8 and J is TRBJ1-6, with 7 positions matching TRBD1. V shed 4 bases and J 7 bases; nucleotides not matched to a gene: 5. The CDR3 totals 14 residues. Per the germline V gene, CDR1 is SGHTS and CDR2 is YDEGEE. CDR3 residues: CASSTGQQNSPLHF. In DNA form, the CDR3 reads TGTGCCAGCAGCACGGGACAGCAAAATTCACCCCTCCACTTT.

J is TRBJ1-6 and V is TRBV27, with TRBD1 matching 9 bases. V was clipped by 5 bases and J by 9 bases; unmatched bases: 11. CDR1 is MNHEY and CDR2 is SMNVEV in the germline V gene (reference sequence). The CDR3 length is 16 residues. CDR3 nucleotide sequence: TGTGCCAGCAGTGCCCAGACAGGGGGGATAGGTTCACCCCTCCACTTT. Its protein product is CASSAQTGGIGSPLHF.

This chain connects TRBV6-1 to TRBJ2-1; TRBD1 agrees at 11 bases. Germline V gives CDR1 MNHNS, CDR2 SASEGT. The CDR3 spans 18 residues. V lost 2 bases, J lost 3 bases, and 9 bases stayed unmatched. CDR3 sequence: CASSEISSGQGGYNEQFF. The CDR3 DNA follows: TGTGCCAGCAGTGAAATATCCTCGGGACAGGGGGGCTACAATGAGCAGTTCTTC.

V and J are TRBV10-3 and TRBJ2-7; TRBD1 might be the D (5 bases). The CDR3 runs to 14 residues. The ends were cut back, 6 bases at V and 0 bases at J, with 12 bases in the middle. CDR1 and CDR2 (germline): ENHRY, SYGVKD. CDR3 sequence reads: CAIRRQPFSYEQYF. The CDR3 nucleotides read TGTGCCATCAGAAGACAGCCTTTCTCCTACGAGCAGTACTTC.